Included here is one T cell receptor beta chain sequence, with context. This clonotype is deemed medium-sized (0.01 to 0.1%). The antigen it recognizes is unknown. No base quality values were provided; no much bigger clone lies one nucleotide off. The donors were about 40 Caucasian individuals from Russia, aged about 6 to 95 years, who were systemically healthy. Ten milliliters of peripheral blood were drawn from each donor into EDTA-treated Vacutainer tubes. PBMCs were isolated by Ficoll-Paque density-gradient centrifugation, with at least 6 million obtained per sample. Trizol reagent was used to extract total RNA from the PBMCs, yielding at least 6 micrograms per sample. The percentages of naive CD45RAhigh/CD27high T cells were determined by flow cytometry on a PBMC aliquot from every donor. The sample originates from a study of blood T cells in healthy people across ages (dated by TCRdb to between 2014 and 2016). For the wider study: In model experiments, roughly one uniquely barcoded TCR beta cDNA molecule per two T cells was captured by template switching. The study measured age-related changes in TCR beta repertoire diversity using deep sequencing normalized with unique cDNA molecular identifiers. The donors were split into four age groups: young (average about 15 years), middle-aged (about 40), aged (approximately 59) and long-lived (under 90). To avoid experimental bias, donors of different ages were spread randomly across the sequencing lanes. Two additional independent replicas of 1 million unique cDNA reads from the same blood draw were analyzed for two donors (one aged 18 to 29 and one aged 80 or older).

V and J are truncated by 3 bases and 12 bases respectively, leaving an intervening sequence of 16 bases. From a lookup of the germline V gene, CDR1 and CDR2 are SGHRS and YFSETQ. From the cysteine up to the phenylalanine, the CDR3 has a length of 13 residues. The read is trimmed to its CDR3 DNA, 39 bases read in frame from base 1. The library was generated by 5' RACE. Sequencer: Illumina HiSeq 2500. The second PCR ran for roughly 7 to 12 cycles and used a J-beta primer mix along with a sample-barcoded 5' primer. Each TCR beta cDNA molecule received a unique molecular identifier from a template-switch 5' adaptor carrying 12 random nucleotides. Each sample yielded at least 3 million CDR3-containing paired-end reads. First-strand cDNA was synthesized from all RNA with the Mint cDNA synthesis kit, primed by a TRBC-specific oligonucleotide. Following uracil-DNA glycosylase treatment, a first 18-cycle PCR with universal primers M1SS and BC2_uni_R was performed on all cDNA. The paper's data handling went like this. For normalization, 1 million high-quality reads were randomly selected from each sample, with every read carrying a distinct molecular identifier. Reads with shared molecular identifiers were discarded instead of being binned into consensus sequences. MiTCR, run with a Q25 quality threshold and the strictest error-elimination algorithm, handled CDR3 identification, clonotype clustering and error correction. Lower-bound total TCR beta diversity was estimated with a nonparametric unseen species model using Euler transformation. The public reads were reprocessed in TCRdb via fastp at Q25 and MiXCR, keeping in-frame beta chains. Every distinct CDR3 protein forms one entry, paired with its most common genes and DNA. In this record, the V and J calls reflect TCRdb's handling and not the investigators' own analysis. Here the sample has 1.4 million or so distinct CDR3 sequences; 42% occur a single time. Clones ranked in the top ten supply about 3.8% of the sample.

The paper as a whole reports these results and caveats: Because donor CMV infection status was unknown, age-related changes in expanded clonotypes were potentially confounded. Estimates of total diversity from one million sequenced T cells were regarded as lower bounds and underestimates. The long-lived group showed more naive CD4+ T cells, fewer expanded clones and increased TCR diversity than the aged group, suggesting age selection. Bulk unsorted PBMC profiling prevented conclusive comparison of naive and antigen-experienced compartments. As age increased, observed TCR beta diversity per million T cells dropped in a roughly linear way, and a significant reduction was already evident by age roughly 40. A strong correlation was found between observed TCR beta diversity and the percentage of naive T cells measured by flow cytometry.

The source is a woman aged 18-29 years in good health. This chain joins TRBV5-1 to TRBJ2-4, and possibly TRBD1, on 6 matching bases. Sequences were obtained from blood. The nucleotide sequence is TGCGCCAGCAGCTCCACAGGGTACACGAATCAGTACTTC. The resulting protein is CASSSTGYTNQYF.